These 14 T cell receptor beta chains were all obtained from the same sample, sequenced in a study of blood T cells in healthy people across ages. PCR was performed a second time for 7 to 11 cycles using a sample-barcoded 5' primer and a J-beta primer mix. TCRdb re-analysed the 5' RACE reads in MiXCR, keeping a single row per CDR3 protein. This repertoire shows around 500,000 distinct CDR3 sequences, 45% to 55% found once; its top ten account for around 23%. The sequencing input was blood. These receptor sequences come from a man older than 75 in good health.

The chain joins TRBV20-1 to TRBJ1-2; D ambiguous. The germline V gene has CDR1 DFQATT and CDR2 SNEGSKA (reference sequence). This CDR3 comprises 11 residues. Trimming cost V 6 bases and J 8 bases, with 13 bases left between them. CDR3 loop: CSADLILGYTF. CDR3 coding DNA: TGCAGTGCCGACCTTATACTAGGCTACACCTTC.

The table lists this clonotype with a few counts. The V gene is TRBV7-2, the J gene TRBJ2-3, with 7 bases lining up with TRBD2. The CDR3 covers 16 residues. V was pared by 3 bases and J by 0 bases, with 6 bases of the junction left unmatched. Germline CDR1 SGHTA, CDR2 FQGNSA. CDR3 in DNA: TGTGCCAGCAGCTTGCTAGCGGACACGAGCACAGATACGCAGTATTTT. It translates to CASSLLADTSTDTQYF.

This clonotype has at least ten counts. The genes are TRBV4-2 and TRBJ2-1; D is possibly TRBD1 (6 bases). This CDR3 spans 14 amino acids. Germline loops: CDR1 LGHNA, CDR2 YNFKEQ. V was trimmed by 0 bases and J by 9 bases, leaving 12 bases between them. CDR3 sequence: CASSQDRGVGEQFF. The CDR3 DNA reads TGTGCCAGCAGCCAAGACAGGGGCGTCGGTGAGCAGTTCTTC.

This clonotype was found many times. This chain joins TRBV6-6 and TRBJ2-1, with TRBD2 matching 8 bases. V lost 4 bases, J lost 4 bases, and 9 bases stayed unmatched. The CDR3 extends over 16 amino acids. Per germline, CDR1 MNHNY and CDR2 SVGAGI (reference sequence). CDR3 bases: TGTGCCAGCAGTTCCCCGGGGGAGCGGGGGTACAATGAGCAGTTCTTC. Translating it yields CASSSPGERGYNEQFF.

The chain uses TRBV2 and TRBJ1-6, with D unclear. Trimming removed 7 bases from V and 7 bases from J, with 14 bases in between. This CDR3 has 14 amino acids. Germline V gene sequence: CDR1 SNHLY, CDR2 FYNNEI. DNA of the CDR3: TGTGCCAGCACCCGCGACAATCGGAATTCACCCCTCCACTTT. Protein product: CASTRDNRNSPLHF.

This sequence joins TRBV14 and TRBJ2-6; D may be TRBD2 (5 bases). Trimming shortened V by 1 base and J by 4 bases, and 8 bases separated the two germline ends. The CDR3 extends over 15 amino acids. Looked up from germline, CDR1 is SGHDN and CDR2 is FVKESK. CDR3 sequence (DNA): TGTGCCAGCAGCCAAGCCGGGGTCGGGGCCAACGTCCTGACTTTC. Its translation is CASSQAGVGANVLTF.

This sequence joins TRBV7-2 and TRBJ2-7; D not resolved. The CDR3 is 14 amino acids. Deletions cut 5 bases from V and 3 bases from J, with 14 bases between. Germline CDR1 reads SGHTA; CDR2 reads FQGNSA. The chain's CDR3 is CASSLTDNNYEQYF. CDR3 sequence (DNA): TGTGCCAGCAGCCTAACCGACAATAACTACGAGCAGTACTTC.

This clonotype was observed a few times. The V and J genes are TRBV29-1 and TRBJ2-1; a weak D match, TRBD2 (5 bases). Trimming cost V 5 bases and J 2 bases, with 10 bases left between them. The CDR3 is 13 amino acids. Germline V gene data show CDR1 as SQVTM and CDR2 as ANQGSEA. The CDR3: CSVPSPPYNEQFF. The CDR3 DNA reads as TGCAGCGTTCCTAGCCCCCCCTACAATGAGCAGTTCTTC.

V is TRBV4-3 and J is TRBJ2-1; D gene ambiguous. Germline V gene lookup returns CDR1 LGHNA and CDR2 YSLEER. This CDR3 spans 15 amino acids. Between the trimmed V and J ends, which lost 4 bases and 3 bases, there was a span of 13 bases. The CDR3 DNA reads TGCGCCAGCAGCCGGGCTCGCATGAACTACAATGAGCAGTTCTTC. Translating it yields CASSRARMNYNEQFF.

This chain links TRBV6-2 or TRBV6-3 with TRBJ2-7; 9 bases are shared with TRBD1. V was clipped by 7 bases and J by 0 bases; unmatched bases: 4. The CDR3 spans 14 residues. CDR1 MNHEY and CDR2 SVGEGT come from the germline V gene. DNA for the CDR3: TGTGCCAGCACCGACAGGGGGGACTCCTACGAGCAGTACTTC. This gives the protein CASTDRGDSYEQYF.

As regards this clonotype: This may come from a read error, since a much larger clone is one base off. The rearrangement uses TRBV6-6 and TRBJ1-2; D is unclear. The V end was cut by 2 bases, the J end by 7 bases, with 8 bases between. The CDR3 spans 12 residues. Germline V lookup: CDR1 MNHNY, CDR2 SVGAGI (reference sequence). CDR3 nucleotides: TGTGCCAGCAGTTACGTGGGGTGTGGCTACACCTTC. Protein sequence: CASSYVGCGYTF.

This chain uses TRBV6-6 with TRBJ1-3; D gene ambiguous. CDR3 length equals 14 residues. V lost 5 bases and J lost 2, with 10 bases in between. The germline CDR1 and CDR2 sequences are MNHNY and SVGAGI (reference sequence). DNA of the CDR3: TGTGCCAGCAGTCCAACGGTTACTGGAAACACCATATATTTT. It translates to CASSPTVTGNTIYF.

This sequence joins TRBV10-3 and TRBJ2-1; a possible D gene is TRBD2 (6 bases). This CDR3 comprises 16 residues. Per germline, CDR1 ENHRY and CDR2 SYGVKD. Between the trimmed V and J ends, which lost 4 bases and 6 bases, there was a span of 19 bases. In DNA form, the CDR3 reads TGTGCCATCAGTGGAGAGGGCGGCCACGGGGGCAATGAGCAGTTCTTC. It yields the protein CAISGEGGHGGNEQFF.

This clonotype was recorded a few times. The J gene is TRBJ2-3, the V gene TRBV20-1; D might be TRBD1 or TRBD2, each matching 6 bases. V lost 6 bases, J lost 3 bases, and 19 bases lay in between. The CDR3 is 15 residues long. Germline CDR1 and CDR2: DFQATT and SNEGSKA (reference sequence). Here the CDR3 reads CSAESTRGNTDTQYF. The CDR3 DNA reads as TGCAGTGCCGAATCGACTAGGGGGAATACAGATACGCAGTATTTT.